The 10 T cell receptor beta chains below were found in one sample sequenced in a study of T cell responses to AZD1222 COVID-19 vaccine. Repertoires were generated with immunoSEQ multiplex PCR, while TCRdb's copy carries only in-frame clones and drops some. The repertoire has more than 90,000 clones, about nine tenths of them found once; the top ten carry 1.3%. Sample: peripheral blood, taken on day 0 of AZD1222 vaccination. The receptors were sampled from an adult in good health.

The gene calls are TRBV5-1 and TRBJ2-5; D is undetermined. Germline lookup yields CDR1 SGHRS and CDR2 YFSETQ. Between the trimmed V and J ends, which lost 2 bases and 4 bases, there was a span of 18 bases. The CDR3 runs 16 residues. DNA of the CDR3: TGCGCCAGCAGCTTAGGGATAGCAGGACCGGGAGAGACCCAGTACTTC. Its translation is CASSLGIAGPGETQYF.

In its sample, this clone was seen a few times. One end of the junction does not line up with germline, which may come from a read error. The CDR3 nucleotides are TGTGCCAGCAGGAAGATAGCGGGGGCCTCCAACAATGAGCAGTTCTTC. This encodes CASRKIAGASNNEQFF. The V and J genes are TRBV6-6 and TRBJ2-1, with 9 bases matching TRBD2. The CDR3 extends over 16 amino acids. The germline V gene encodes CDR1 MNHNY and CDR2 SVGAGI (reference sequence).

The J gene is TRBJ2-3, the V gene TRBV19; D may be TRBD1 (5 bases). The CDR3 is 14 amino acids. Trimming pared 6 bases from V and 5 bases from J, leaving 15 bases between. Germline lookup yields CDR1 LNHDA and CDR2 SQIVND (reference sequence). The CDR3 bases are TGTGCCAGTAGCTTTTCCAGGGCTGGAGATACGCAGTATTTT. It yields the protein CASSFSRAGDTQYF.

This clone has a single count. The J gene is TRBJ1-6, the V gene TRBV2; D not resolved. The CDR3 contains 13 residues. Per the germline V gene, CDR1 is SNHLY and CDR2 is FYNNEI. The V end lost 2 bases, the J end lost 11 bases, and 10 bases lay between the germline ends. The CDR3 here is CASSERGRTPLHF. The DNA for the CDR3 is TGTGCCAGCAGTGAACGCGGGCGAACACCCCTCCACTTT.

The rearrangement joins TRBV10-3 to TRBJ1-1, with TRBD1 as a possible D gene (6 bases). V shed 3 bases and J shed 1 base, with 12 bases lying between them. The CDR3 runs to 15 residues. From germline, CDR1 is ENHRY and CDR2 SYGVKD. The DNA of the CDR3 is TGTGCCATCAGTGATTGGGGCAGGGGGAACACTGAAGCTTTCTTT. Residues: CAISDWGRGNTEAFF.

J is TRBJ1-1 and V is TRBV14; TRBD1 might be the D (5 bases). This CDR3 contains 14 residues. Germline values: CDR1 SGHDN, CDR2 FVKESK. Trimming removed 2 bases from V and 3 bases from J, with 10 bases in between. The CDR3 here is CASSQRGWYTEAFF. The CDR3 DNA follows: TGTGCCAGCAGCCAAAGGGGTTGGTACACTGAAGCTTTCTTT. The whole variable domain, filled in from reference TRBV14 and TRBJ1-1, reads EAGVTQFPSHSVIEKGQTVTLRCDPISGHDNLYWYRRVMGKEIKFLLHFVKESKQDESGMPNNRFLAERTGGTYSTLKVQPAELEDSGVYFCASSQRGWYTEAFFGQGTRLTVV.

The J gene is TRBJ2-2, the V gene TRBV5-1; tentatively, D is TRBD2 (6 bases). The germline V and J ends were trimmed by 0 bases and 6 bases, with 12 bases remaining between them. The CDR3 totals 15 residues. Germline V gene sequence: CDR1 SGHRS, CDR2 YFSETQ. The CDR3 nucleotides read TGCGCCAGCAGCTTGGCTGGCGGGGTCGCCGGGGAGCTGTTTTTT. Its translation is CASSLAGGVAGELFF. Full variable domain (remainder filled in from reference TRBV5-1 and TRBJ2-2): KAGVTQTPRYLIKTRGQQVTLSCSPISGHRSVSWYQQTPGQGLQFLFEYFSETQRNKGNFPGRFSGRQFSNSRSEMNVSTLELGDSALYLCASSLAGGVAGELFFGEGSRLTVL.

CDR3 sequence: CASSPGAQFYSNQPQHF. The CDR3 region has the DNA TGTGCCAGCAGCCCTGGGGCGCAGTTTTATAGCAATCAGCCCCAGCATTTT. J is TRBJ1-5 and V is TRBV11-2; D possibly corresponds to TRBD1 (5 bases). Deletions cut 5 bases from V and 0 bases from J, with 17 bases between. This CDR3 is 17 amino acids long. Per germline, CDR1 SGHAT and CDR2 FQNNGV.

This clone appeared a single time. The chain combines TRBV6-5 with TRBJ1-6; D is perhaps TRBD1 (6 bases). This CDR3 spans 14 amino acids. Trimming removed 6 bases from V and 10 bases from J, with 16 bases in between. Germline loops: CDR1 MNHEY, CDR2 SVGAGI. DNA for the CDR3: TGTGCCAGCAGATCCCCCGGGGGCCTATCACCCCTCCACTTT. Its protein is CASRSPGGLSPLHF.

The chain is built from TRBV28 and TRBJ1-2, with D tentatively TRBD1 (5 bases). The CDR3 is 14 residues long. Deletions cut 3 bases from V and 8 bases from J, with 16 bases between. Germline lookup yields CDR1 MDHEN and CDR2 SYDVKM. As DNA, the CDR3 is TGTGCCAGCAGTTTTGGAGGGGCCTCTTGGGGCTACACCTTC. It encodes CASSFGGASWGYTF.